A single sample is the source of the 10 T cell receptor beta chains below, sequenced in a study of kidney transplant recipient with SARS-CoV-2 infection. A single record per CDR3 protein comes from TCRdb applying MiXCR to the reads. The sample yields about 250,000 distinct CDR3 sequences, 29% seen once. Sequences were derived from a blood sample, sampled at baseline and between days 110 and 120 from a kidney transplant recipient. The receptors shown here come from a young adult male patient who had COVID-19 and was a kidney transplant recipient. Some T cells may be supplied by the graft donor.

This clonotype was seen ten or more times. This sequence joins TRBV5-6 and TRBJ1-2; D not resolved. Germline-derived CDR1 and CDR2 are SGHDT and YYEEEE. CDR3 size: 16 residues. The V gene lost 7 bases and the J gene lost 4 bases, with 23 bases spanning the gap. Written as DNA, the CDR3 is TGTGCCAGCGACCTAGACAATAGTCGAAAGACCTATGGCTACACCTTC. Protein sequence: CASDLDNSRKTYGYTF.

In this sample, this clonotype turned up many times. The chain couples TRBV9 to TRBJ1-6, with 8 bases aligning to TRBD1. CDR3 length equals 14 residues. CDR1 and CDR2 (germline): SGDLS, YYNGEE. With V trimmed by 4 bases and J by 7 bases, 4 bases remained unmatched. The CDR3 DNA reads as TGTGCCAGCAGCCCGACAGGGGAAAATTCACCCCTCCACTTT. Protein product: CASSPTGENSPLHF.

Remarks on this clonotype: A much larger clone lies a single base off, so this may be a read error. V usage is TRBV9 and J usage is TRBJ1-2; no firm D call. Germline CDR1 and CDR2: SGDLS and YYNGEE. There are 16 residues in the CDR3. CDR3 residues: CASKKWYSRKTYGHTF. In DNA form, the CDR3 reads TGTGCCAGCAAGAAATGGTACTCAAGAAAGACCTATGGCCACACCTTC.

Worth noting for this clonotype: Possible read error: a much larger clone is one base away. The genes are TRBV3-1 and TRBJ2-6; no firm D call. CDR3 length: 18 residues. Germline CDR1 and CDR2: LGHDT and YNNKEL (reference sequence). The CDR3 protein is CASNLILTLHKVGPTSDF. CDR3 sequence (DNA): TGTGCCAGCAACTTGATACTCACCCTTCACAAAGTCGGGCCAACGTCTGATTTC.

At least ten counts were recorded for this clonotype. The V and J genes are TRBV9 and TRBJ2-5; D is perhaps TRBD2 (6 bases). The germline V gene has CDR1 SGDLS and CDR2 YYNGEE. This CDR3 has 16 residues. Trimming took off 3 bases at V and 1 base at J, with 16 bases between the two ends. This CDR3 reads CASSDHLEGPQETQYF. DNA for the CDR3: TGTGCCAGCAGCGACCACCTGGAGGGGCCCCAAGAGACCCAGTACTTC.

This clonotype was seen ten or more times. The chain is built from TRBV7-2 and TRBJ1-5, with no clear D. Germline assignment: CDR1 SGHTA and CDR2 FQGNSA. V was shortened by 5 bases and J by 6 bases, with 11 bases between the two germline ends. The CDR3 covers 13 residues. Here the CDR3 reads CASSTSPSQPQHF. The CDR3 nucleotides read TGTGCCAGCAGCACCTCACCTAGTCAGCCCCAGCATTTT.

This clonotype has a count of ten or more. The chain links TRBV20-1 to TRBJ1-5; 7 positions match TRBD1. Unmatched junction bases numbered 7, after V lost 2 bases and J lost 3 bases. The CDR3 is made up of 15 amino acids. The germline V gene has CDR1 DFQATT and CDR2 SNEGSKA (reference sequence). The CDR3 sequence: CSARRTGRPNQPQHF. In DNA form, the CDR3 reads TGCAGTGCTAGAAGGACAGGCCGACCCAATCAGCCCCAGCATTTT.

The rearrangement joins TRBV4-3 to TRBJ2-1; 9 nucleotides match TRBD1. This CDR3 has 14 residues. Germline V CDR1 and CDR2: LGHNA, YSLEER. Unmatched junction bases numbered 6, after V lost 0 bases and J lost 12 bases. CDR3 loop: CASSQDRDRALQFF. CDR3 bases: TGCGCCAGCAGCCAAGATAGGGACAGGGCTTTGCAGTTCTTC.

This clonotype has more than one count but fewer than ten. This sequence joins TRBV7-7 and TRBJ1-2; D call uncertain. Germline V gene lookup returns CDR1 SSHAT and CDR2 FNYEAQ (reference sequence). This CDR3 region has 17 residues. Trimming removed 5 bases from V and 4 bases from J, with 23 bases in between. The CDR3 DNA follows: TGTGCCAGCAGCGCCGGAGGTAAGTGCCGAAAGACCTATGGCTACACCTTC. This codes for CASSAGGKCRKTYGYTF.

The genes are TRBV21-1 and TRBJ2-7. TRBV21-1 is a documented pseudogene. The CDR3 has 13 amino acids. CDR3 sequence: CASSKNNSYEQYF. CDR3 in DNA: TGTGCCAGCAGCAAAAACAACTCCTACGAGCAGTACTTC.